Listed below are T cell receptor beta chains from one sample, sequenced in a study of blood T cell repertoires in COVID-19. Produced via immunoSEQ multiplex PCR; TCRdb's table is partial and in-frame only. The table lists about 140,000 clones, around 86% of them singletons, with about 11% in the top ten. The sequencing sample was made of PBMCs or T cells enriched from blood (not recorded which). Receptor source: a man in his 60s who had recovered from COVID-19. Both conserved end residues are part of each CDR3. The D gene is left open where the match is weak. A row's size may be missing; if present it is once, few, many or a size class.

cdr3_aa,cdr3_nt,v_call,j_call,d_call,clone_size
CASNLRGITYEQYF,TGTGCCAGCAACTTAAGGGGAATTACCTACGAGCAGTACTTC,TRBV6-5,TRBJ2-7,NA,NA
CAWSTGEDQPQHF,TGTGCCTGGAGTACGGGGGAGGATCAGCCCCAGCATTTT,TRBV30,TRBJ1-5,NA,NA
CASSERAPQGTEAFF,TGTGCCAGCAGTGAAAGAGCACCACAGGGCACTGAAGCTTTCTTT,TRBV2,TRBJ1-1,NA,NA
CASSIAGAVNEQFF,TGCGCCAGCAGCATAGCGGGGGCGGTTAATGAGCAGTTCTTC,TRBV5-1,TRBJ2-1,TRBD2,NA
CASSVRTDQPQHF,TGTGCCAGCAGTGTTCGGACAGATCAGCCCCAGCATTTT,TRBV27,TRBJ1-5,NA,few
CASSAGFTPEETQYF,TGTGCCAGCAGCGCTGGCTTCACCCCTGAAGAGACCCAGTACTTC,TRBV7-9,TRBJ2-5,NA,NA
CASSRVGGQPQHF,TGTGCCAGCAGTAGGGTAGGAGGACAGCCCCAGCATTTT,TRBV12-3/TRBV12-4,TRBJ1-5,NA,once
CASSLPPGNTIYF,TGTGCCAGCAGCTTACCTCCTGGAAACACCATATATTTT,TRBV7-6,TRBJ1-3,NA,once
CASTQSGLNNIQYF,TGTGCCAGCACCCAATCCGGTCTTAATAACATTCAGTACTTC,TRBV6-5,TRBJ2-4,NA,NA
CASSSLAGGITGELFF,TGTGCCAGCAGTTCCCTAGCGGGAGGGATCACCGGGGAGCTGTTTTTT,TRBV6-2/TRBV6-3,TRBJ2-2,TRBD2,NA
CASSLQDTGELFF,TGCGCCAGCAGTTTACAGGACACCGGGGAGCTGTTTTTT,TRBV10-1,TRBJ2-2,NA,NA
CAISPQVSSGTEAFF,TGTGCCATCAGCCCCCAGGTTTCGTCTGGCACTGAAGCTTTCTTT,TRBV10-3,TRBJ1-1,NA,NA
CASSQRSGLETQYF,TGTGCCAGCAGCCAAAGGAGCGGGTTAGAGACCCAGTACTTC,TRBV3-1/TRBV3-2,TRBJ2-5,NA,NA
CASDRRGHGEQFF,TGTGCCTCGGACAGAAGGGGGCATGGTGAGCAGTTCTTC,TRBV30,TRBJ2-1,TRBD1,few
CASSPQPIYPEAFF,TGTGCCAGCTCACCACAGCCCATATACCCTGAAGCTTTCTTT,TRBV18,TRBJ1-1,NA,once
CASSFEFNTGELFF,TGTGCCAGCAGCTTCGAGTTTAACACCGGGGAGCTGTTTTTT,TRBV7-9,TRBJ2-2,NA,NA
CASSLEGLAVSDTQYF,TGCGCCAGCAGCTTGGAAGGACTAGCGGTGTCAGATACGCAGTATTTT,TRBV5-1,TRBJ2-3,TRBD2,NA
CASSLTGKIGETQYF,TGCGCCAGCAGCTTGACAGGGAAGATCGGAGAGACCCAGTACTTC,TRBV5-1,TRBJ2-5,NA,NA
CASTNRGQGDQPQHF,TGTGCCAGCACTAACAGGGGTCAGGGCGATCAGCCCCAGCATTTT,TRBV28,TRBJ1-5,TRBD1,NA
CATRTGNSGNTIYF,TGTGCCACAAGGACAGGGAACTCTGGAAACACCATATATTTT,TRBV10-3,TRBJ1-3,TRBD1,NA
CASSQRGGTSGSRYNEQFF,TGTGCCAGCAGCCAACGGGGGGGAACTAGCGGGAGCCGTTACAATGAGCAGTTCTTC,TRBV3-1/TRBV3-2,TRBJ2-1,TRBD2,NA
CASSSYRSEAFF,TGTGCCAGCAGTTCTTATCGGTCTGAAGCTTTCTTT,TRBV6-5,TRBJ1-1,NA,NA
CASSSGGRSYNEQFF,TGCGCCAGCTCCAGCGGGGGACGGTCCTACAATGAGCAGTTCTTC,TRBV5-1,TRBJ2-1,TRBD2,NA
CASSRPRGRGYEQYF,TGTGCCAGCAGTCGACCCAGGGGGCGCGGATACGAGCAGTACTTC,TRBV27,TRBJ2-7,TRBD1,NA
CASSPSGGRAQYF,TGTGCCAGCAGCCCTAGCGGGGGGAGGGCCCAGTACTTC,TRBV11-2,TRBJ2-5,TRBD2,NA
CASTGQQGLVTEAFF,TGTGCCAGCACCGGACAGCAGGGTTTGGTCACTGAAGCTTTCTTT,TRBV2,TRBJ1-1,NA,few
CATSRDRGGIGGYNEQFF,TGTGCCACCAGCAGAGATCGGGGTGGCATAGGGGGCTACAATGAGCAGTTCTTC,TRBV15,TRBJ2-1,NA,NA
CASSEWGVRAFF,TGTGCCAGCAGTGAATGGGGGGTTAGAGCTTTCTTT,TRBV25-1,TRBJ1-1,NA,once
CATSDKGQGPQETQYF,TGTGCCACCAGTGACAAGGGACAGGGGCCCCAAGAGACCCAGTACTTC,TRBV24-1,TRBJ2-5,TRBD1,NA
CASSEGIRGWAEAFF,TGTGCCAGCAGTGAAGGAATCAGGGGGTGGGCTGAAGCTTTCTTT,TRBV6-1,TRBJ1-1,TRBD1,once
CASSWRQVGGDTQYF,TGTGCCAGCAGCTGGCGGCAGGTCGGGGGAGATACGCAGTATTTT,TRBV5-5,TRBJ2-3,NA,NA